This entry lists 18 T cell receptor beta chains sequenced from one sample in a study of siplizumab effects on memory and regulatory T cells. Assay used: immunoSEQ multiplex PCR; TCRdb lists only in-frame clones, some missing. Here the sample spans under 140,000 clones, around 90% being singletons. Material: CD4+ T cells sorted from blood. The receptors were sampled from a human donor in good health.

The J gene is TRBJ2-7, the V gene TRBV6-5; 11 nucleotides agree with TRBD1. V shed 7 bases and J 1 base; nucleotides not matched to a gene: 3. The CDR3 totals 14 residues. The germline V gene encodes CDR1 MNHEY and CDR2 SVGAGI. CDR3 amino acids: CASTRDRGSYEQYF. In DNA form, the CDR3 reads TGTGCCAGCACACGGGACAGGGGGTCCTACGAGCAGTACTTC.

This clone was recorded only once. The chain employs TRBV18 and TRBJ1-5, with D possibly being TRBD1 (5 bases). The CDR3 spans 15 residues. Trimming took 0 bases from V and 3 from J, leaving 9 bases between them. Germline V gene sequence: CDR1 KGHSH, CDR2 LQKENI. The CDR3 DNA reads TGTGCCAGCTCACCACCGGGACGGAACAATCAGCCCCAGCATTTT. This codes for CASSPPGRNNQPQHF.

The chain employs TRBV7-8 and TRBJ2-5; 13 bases fit TRBD2. Germline V lookup: CDR1 SGHVS, CDR2 FQNEAQ. The CDR3 totals 16 residues. V was clipped by 1 base and J by 4 bases; unmatched bases: 3. CDR3 nucleotides: TGTGCCAGCAGCTTAGGGACTAGCGGGGGATCAGAGACCCAGTACTTC. Its protein is CASSLGTSGGSETQYF.

This chain links TRBV6-6 with TRBJ1-1; unclear D gene. This CDR3 has 13 amino acids. From germline, CDR1 is MNHNY and CDR2 SVGAGI (reference sequence). Trimming took off 2 bases at V and 5 bases at J, with 9 bases between the two ends. CDR3 amino acids: CASSYRFWTEAFF. The CDR3, as DNA: TGTGCCAGCAGTTACAGGTTTTGGACTGAAGCTTTCTTT.

The chain uses TRBV5-1 and TRBJ1-1, with D maybe TRBD1 (6 bases). CDR1 and CDR2 (germline): SGHRS, YFSETQ. This CDR3 contains 14 residues. Trimming took off 0 bases at V and 5 bases at J, with 11 bases between the two ends. The CDR3 is CASSLGLGGTEAFF. In DNA, the CDR3 is TGCGCCAGCAGCTTGGGCCTAGGGGGTACTGAAGCTTTCTTT.

Of note for this clone: Relative to the germline gene, one junction end is altered; a read error may explain this. This chain joins TRBV5-6 and TRBJ1-2; unclear D gene. Germline V CDR1 and CDR2: SGHDT, YYEEEE. The CDR3 has 14 amino acids. Here the CDR3 reads CASSLEAGLYGHTF. Here the CDR3 DNA reads TGTGCCAGCAGCTTGGAGGCAGGCCTCTATGGCCACACCTTC.

This clone was recorded only once. This chain uses TRBV6-5 with TRBJ2-1; 13 positions match TRBD2. Germline CDR1 MNHEY, CDR2 SVGAGI. The CDR3 runs 15 residues. With 5 bases clipped from V and 9 bases from J, the junction kept 7 bases outside the gene matches. CDR3 nucleotide sequence: TGTGCCAGCAGTCCTGGACTAGCGGGGGTGACTGAGCAGTTCTTC. Protein sequence: CASSPGLAGVTEQFF.

V gene TRBV7-5 combines with J gene TRBJ2-7; no DNA check was done on the table's D call, TRBD2. TRBV7-5 is a pseudogene. The CDR3 covers 15 residues. The CDR3, as DNA: TGTGCCAGAAGCCCCACGGCGCGGGTGGTCTACGAGCAGTACTTC. The encoded protein is CARSPTARVVYEQYF.

The chain combines TRBV5-6 with TRBJ1-5; D remains unclear. The V and J ends lost 4 bases and 6 bases respectively, with 17 bases between them. The CDR3 covers 15 residues. The germline V gene encodes CDR1 SGHDT and CDR2 YYEEEE. CDR3 bases: TGTGCCAGCAGCGGGAGTCGGGCCGCGAGTCAGCCCCAGCATTTT. Translation gives CASSGSRAASQPQHF.

Only a few counts were recorded for this clone. The V call is TRBV30, the J call TRBJ1-1, with D unresolved. Germline CDR1 is GTSNPN and CDR2 is SVGIG (reference sequence). Trimming took off 1 base at V and 2 bases at J, with 8 bases between the two ends. The CDR3 runs 13 residues. CDR3 nucleotide sequence: TGTGCCTGGAGTGGGGGAGGAAACACTGAAGCTTTCTTT. It codes for CAWSGGGNTEAFF.

The chain is built from TRBV6-5 and TRBJ2-7; 7 bases line up with TRBD1. With V trimmed by 6 bases and J by 6 bases, 8 bases remained unmatched. The CDR3 contains 13 residues. From germline, CDR1 is MNHEY and CDR2 SVGAGI. The CDR3 spells CASRRDRVSEQYF. As DNA, the CDR3 is TGTGCCAGCAGGCGAGACAGGGTCTCCGAGCAGTACTTC.

The chain recombines TRBV6-6 with TRBJ1-1; tentative D call: TRBD1 (6 bases). V was pared by 6 bases and J by 8 bases, with 10 bases between. The CDR3 is 11 amino acids. Germline CDR1 is MNHNY and CDR2 is SVGAGI (reference sequence). The CDR3, as DNA: TGTGCCAGCAGGAGAGGGACAGAAGCTTTCTTT. This gives the protein CASRRGTEAFF.

The chain combines TRBV5-1 with TRBJ2-5; the match to TRBD2 covers 8 bases. Trimming removed 0 bases from V and 2 bases from J; junction bases left unmatched: 6. This CDR3 comprises 16 residues. Germline V gives CDR1 SGHRS, CDR2 YFSETQ. CDR3 DNA: TGCGCCAGCAGCTTGGCCGCGCTAGCGGGTCAAGAGACCCAGTACTTC. Amino acid sequence: CASSLAALAGQETQYF.

In DNA form, the CDR3 reads TGCGCCAGCAGCTTGGATGGACAGGGGAACACTGAAGCTTTCTTT. The encoded protein is CASSLDGQGNTEAFF. V usage is TRBV5-1 and J usage is TRBJ1-1, with 8 positions matching TRBD1. This CDR3 is 15 amino acids long. Trimming removed 0 bases from V and 1 base from J; junction bases left unmatched: 2. Germline-derived CDR1 and CDR2 are SGHRS and YFSETQ.

This chain connects TRBV11-2 to TRBJ2-5; the match to TRBD2 covers 9 bases. The CDR3 spans 15 residues. Trimming took 4 bases from V and 3 from J; bases not matched to a gene: 6. Germline CDR1 reads SGHAT; CDR2 reads FQNNGV. The CDR3 here is CASSSGTSRKETQYF. DNA for the CDR3: TGTGCCAGCAGCTCCGGGACTAGCAGAAAAGAGACCCAGTACTTC.

This clone came up a few times. The rearrangement uses TRBV21-1 and TRBJ2-7; the D call in the table, TRBD1, was not verified against the DNA. TRBV21-1 is a known pseudogene. This CDR3 has 14 amino acids. CDR3 bases: TGTGCCAGCAGCAAAGCAGGCAGGGATTACGAGCAGTACTTC. Its translation: CASSKAGRDYEQYF.

V and J are TRBV18 and TRBJ2-5; TRBD1 matches at 7 bases. With 6 bases clipped from V and 0 bases from J, the junction kept 7 bases outside the gene matches. The V gene's germline CDR1 is KGHSH and CDR2 LQKENI. CDR3 size: 15 residues. CDR3 nucleotide sequence: TGTGCCAGCTCCCTCTTGGGACAGAACCAAGAGACCCAGTACTTC. As protein: CASSLLGQNQETQYF.

This chain links TRBV28 with TRBJ2-7; D possibly corresponds to TRBD1 (6 bases). Germline-derived CDR1 and CDR2 are MDHEN and SYDVKM. This CDR3 is 14 amino acids long. Trimming shortened V by 1 base and J by 4 bases, and 11 bases separated the two germline ends. Here the CDR3 reads CASSLLGRGYEQYF. CDR3 DNA: TGTGCCAGCAGTTTATTGGGCAGGGGTTACGAGCAGTACTTC. Looking up the rest from reference TRBV28 and TRBJ2-7 gives the full variable domain: DVKVTQSSRYLVKRTGEKVFLECVQDMDHENMFWYRQDPGLGLRLIYFSYDVKMKEKGDIPEGYSVSREKKERFSLILESASTNQTSMYLCASSLLGRGYEQYFGPGTRLTVT.